Listed below are T cell receptor beta chains from one sample, sequenced in a study of T cell responses to AZD1222 COVID-19 vaccine. The assay was immunoSEQ multiplex PCR, and TCRdb's table has in-frame clones only and misses some. The table includes about 150,000 clones, 90% detected once. This sample comprised peripheral blood, obtained 28 days after the second AZD1222 dose. Receptors were obtained from an adult who received the AZD1222 COVID-19 vaccine. The CDR3 runs from the conserved cysteine through the conserved F or W. The order of the fields is clone size, D gene, V gene, CDR3 length, J gene, CDR3 protein, CDR3 DNA. The D gene is left open where the match is weak. Some rows mark clone size as missing; the rest say once, few, many or name a class of expanded clone.

abundance: once; d_gene: -; v_gene: TRBV3-1/TRBV3-2; len: 15; j_gene: TRBJ2-5; CDR3aa: CASRRPGGSEETQYF; CDR3nt: TGTGCCAGCCGACGGCCTGGGGGGAGTGAAGAGACCCAGTACTTC
abundance: -; d_gene: -; v_gene: TRBV30; len: 13; j_gene: TRBJ1-3; CDR3aa: CAWRESSGNTIYF; CDR3nt: TGTGCCTGGAGAGAGAGCTCTGGAAACACCATATATTTT
abundance: few; d_gene: -; v_gene: TRBV10-3; len: 17; j_gene: TRBJ1-1; CDR3aa: CAISEFGGPGSNTEAFF; CDR3nt: TGTGCCATCAGTGAGTTTGGGGGCCCGGGGTCGAACACTGAAGCTTTCTTT
abundance: -; d_gene: -; v_gene: TRBV5-1; len: 14; j_gene: TRBJ2-7; CDR3aa: CASSFAGELYEQYF; CDR3nt: TGCGCCAGCAGCTTTGCAGGGGAGCTCTACGAGCAGTACTTC
abundance: once; d_gene: -; v_gene: TRBV7-9; len: 15; j_gene: TRBJ2-7; CDR3aa: CASSLVGAANYEQYF; CDR3nt: TGTGCCAGCAGCTTAGTCGGCGCCGCGAACTACGAGCAGTACTTC
abundance: -; d_gene: TRBD2; v_gene: TRBV5-5; len: 16; j_gene: TRBJ2-2; CDR3aa: CASSLLLAGGTGELFF; CDR3nt: TGTGCCAGCAGCTTGTTGCTAGCGGGCGGCACCGGGGAGCTGTTTTTT
abundance: -; d_gene: TRBD1; v_gene: TRBV5-1; len: 14; j_gene: TRBJ2-7; CDR3aa: CASSSGQGTYEQYF; CDR3nt: TGCGCCAGCAGCTCCGGACAGGGAACCTACGAGCAGTACTTC
abundance: -; d_gene: -; v_gene: TRBV21-1; len: 16; j_gene: TRBJ2-1; CDR3aa: CASSSRNGSSYNEQFF; CDR3nt: TGTGCCAGCAGCAGCAGGAACGGAAGCTCCTACAATGAGCAGTTCTTC
abundance: -; d_gene: TRBD2; v_gene: TRBV27; len: 16; j_gene: TRBJ2-3; CDR3aa: CASKRWASGYTDTQYF; CDR3nt: TGTGCCAGCAAGCGTTGGGCTAGCGGCTACACAGATACGCAGTATTTT
abundance: -; d_gene: TRBD2; v_gene: TRBV4-1; len: 15; j_gene: TRBJ2-7; CDR3aa: CASSQAGTSDYEQYF; CDR3nt: TGCGCCAGCAGCCAAGCCGGGACTAGCGACTACGAGCAGTACTTC
abundance: -; d_gene: TRBD1; v_gene: TRBV5-6; len: 14; j_gene: TRBJ2-7; CDR3aa: CASSLAGQSYEQYF; CDR3nt: TGTGCCAGCAGCTTGGCGGGACAGTCCTACGAGCAGTACTTC
abundance: -; d_gene: -; v_gene: TRBV2; len: 11; j_gene: TRBJ2-1; CDR3aa: CASSGPNEQFF; CDR3nt: TGTGCCAGCAGTGGCCCGAATGAGCAGTTCTTC
abundance: -; d_gene: -; v_gene: TRBV7-2; len: 14; j_gene: TRBJ1-1; CDR3aa: CASSRTIIQGEAFF; CDR3nt: TGTGCCAGCAGTCGGACCATCATACAGGGAGAAGCTTTCTTT
abundance: -; d_gene: -; v_gene: TRBV7-2; len: 15; j_gene: TRBJ1-4; CDR3aa: CASSLGAGRTEKLFF; CDR3nt: TGTGCCAGCAGCCTAGGGGCAGGGAGGACAGAAAAACTGTTTTTT
abundance: -; d_gene: -; v_gene: TRBV12-3/TRBV12-4; len: 11; j_gene: TRBJ1-2; CDR3aa: CASSWGGGYTF; CDR3nt: TGTGCCAGCAGTTGGGGCGGTGGCTACACCTTC
abundance: -; d_gene: -; v_gene: TRBV14; len: 15; j_gene: TRBJ1-1; CDR3aa: CASSPLGGLNTEAFF; CDR3nt: TGTGCCAGCAGCCCTCTTGGGGGTTTGAACACTGAAGCTTTCTTT
abundance: once; d_gene: TRBD2; v_gene: TRBV10-3; len: 15; j_gene: TRBJ2-7; CDR3aa: CAISAEAGGYYEQYF; CDR3nt: TGTGCCATCAGTGCCGAAGCGGGAGGGTACTACGAGCAGTACTTC
abundance: -; d_gene: -; v_gene: TRBV20-1; len: 10; j_gene: TRBJ2-3; CDR3aa: CSVTGFTQYF; CDR3nt: TGCAGTGTGACGGGGTTCACGCAGTATTTT